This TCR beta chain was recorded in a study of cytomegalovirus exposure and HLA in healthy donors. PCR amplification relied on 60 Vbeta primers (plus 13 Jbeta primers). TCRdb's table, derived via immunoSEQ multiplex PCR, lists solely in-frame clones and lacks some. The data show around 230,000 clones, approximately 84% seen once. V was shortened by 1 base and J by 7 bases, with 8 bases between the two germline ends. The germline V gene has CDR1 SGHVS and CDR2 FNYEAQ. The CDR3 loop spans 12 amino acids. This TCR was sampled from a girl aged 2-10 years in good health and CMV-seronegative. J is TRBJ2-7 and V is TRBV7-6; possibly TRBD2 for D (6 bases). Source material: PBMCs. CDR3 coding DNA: TGTGCCAGCAGCTTAGGGGGGAGGGAGCAGTACTTC. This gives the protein CASSLGGREQYF. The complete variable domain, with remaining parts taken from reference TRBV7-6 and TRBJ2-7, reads GAGVSQSPRYKVTKRGQDVALRCDPISGHVSLYWYRQALGQGPEFLTYFNYEAQQDKSGLPNDRFSAERPEGSISTLTIQRTEQRDSAMYRCASSLGGREQYFGPGTRLTVT.